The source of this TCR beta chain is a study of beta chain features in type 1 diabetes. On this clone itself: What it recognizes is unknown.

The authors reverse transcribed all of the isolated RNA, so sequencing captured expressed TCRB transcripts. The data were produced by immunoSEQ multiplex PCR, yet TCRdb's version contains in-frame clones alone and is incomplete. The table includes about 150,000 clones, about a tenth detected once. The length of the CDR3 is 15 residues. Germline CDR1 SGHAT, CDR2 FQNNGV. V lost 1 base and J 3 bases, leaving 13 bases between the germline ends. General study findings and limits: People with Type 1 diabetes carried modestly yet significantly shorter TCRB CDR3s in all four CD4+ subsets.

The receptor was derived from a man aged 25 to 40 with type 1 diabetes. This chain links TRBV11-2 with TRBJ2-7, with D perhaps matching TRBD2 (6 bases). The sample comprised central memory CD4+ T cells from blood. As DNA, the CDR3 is TGTGCCAGCAGCTTAGCGCAAGGACTATACTACGAGCAGTACTTC. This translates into CASSLAQGLYYEQYF.